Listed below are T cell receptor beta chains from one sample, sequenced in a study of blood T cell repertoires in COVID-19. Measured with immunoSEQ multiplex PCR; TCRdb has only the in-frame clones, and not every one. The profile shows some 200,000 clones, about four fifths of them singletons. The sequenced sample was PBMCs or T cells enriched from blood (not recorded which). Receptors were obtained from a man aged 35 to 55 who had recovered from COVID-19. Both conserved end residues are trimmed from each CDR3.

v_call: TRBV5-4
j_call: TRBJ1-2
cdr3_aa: ASSLWGQGAGGYT

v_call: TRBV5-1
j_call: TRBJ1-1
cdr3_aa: ATSASSRGLDTEAF

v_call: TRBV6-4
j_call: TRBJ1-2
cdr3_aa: ASSARVGNYGYT

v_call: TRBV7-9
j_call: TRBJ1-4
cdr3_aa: ASSSGQADEKLF

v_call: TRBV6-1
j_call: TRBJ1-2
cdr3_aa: ASSEPVCYGYT

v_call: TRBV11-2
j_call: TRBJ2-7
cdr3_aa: ASSFGIEYEQY

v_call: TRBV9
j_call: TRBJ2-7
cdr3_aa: ASSVRTGGHEQY

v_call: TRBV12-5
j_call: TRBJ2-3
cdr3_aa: ASGLGFGDTQY

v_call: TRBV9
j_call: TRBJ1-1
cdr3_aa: ASSTRPGGNTEAF

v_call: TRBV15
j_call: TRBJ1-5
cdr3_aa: ATSSSQGFSQH

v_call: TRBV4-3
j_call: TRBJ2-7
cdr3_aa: ASSQGQAPYEQY

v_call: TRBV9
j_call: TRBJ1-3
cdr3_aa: ASSVLSSGNTIY

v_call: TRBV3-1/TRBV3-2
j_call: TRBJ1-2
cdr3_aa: ASSRLTGPYGYT

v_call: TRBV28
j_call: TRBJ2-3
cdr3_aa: ASSQQDKLDTQY

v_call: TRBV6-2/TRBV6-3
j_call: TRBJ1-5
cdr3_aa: ASSYRGSNQPQH

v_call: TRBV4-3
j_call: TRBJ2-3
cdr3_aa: ASSQDGGRDTQY

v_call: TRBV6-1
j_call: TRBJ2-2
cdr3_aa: ASSEAGGQNTGELF

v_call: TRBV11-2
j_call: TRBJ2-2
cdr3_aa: ASSLESSGELF

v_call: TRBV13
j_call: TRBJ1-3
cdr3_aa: ASSRRGRNTIY

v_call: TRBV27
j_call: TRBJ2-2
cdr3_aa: ASSLPGQTNTGELF

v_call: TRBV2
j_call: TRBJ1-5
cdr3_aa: ASSRDRGGGNQPQH

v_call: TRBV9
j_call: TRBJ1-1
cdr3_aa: ASSVVLAPSSEAF

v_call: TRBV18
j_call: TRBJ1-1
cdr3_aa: ASSPGQVRNTEAF

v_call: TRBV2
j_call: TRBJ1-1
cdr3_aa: ASKLGQGSLNTEAF

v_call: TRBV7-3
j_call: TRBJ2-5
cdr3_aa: ASSATGGGETQY

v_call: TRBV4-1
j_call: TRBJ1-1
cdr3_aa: ASSQVPGSIMNTEAF

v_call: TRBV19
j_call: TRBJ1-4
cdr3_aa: ASSRRSQGRAEKLF

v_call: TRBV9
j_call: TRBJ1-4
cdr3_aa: ASSVKPGTGFNDEKLF

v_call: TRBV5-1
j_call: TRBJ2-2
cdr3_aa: ASSPGLNTGELF

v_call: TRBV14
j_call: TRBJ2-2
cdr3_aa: ASSKEFRDRYTGELF

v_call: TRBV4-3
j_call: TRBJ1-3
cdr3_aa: ASSQDRGYGNTIY

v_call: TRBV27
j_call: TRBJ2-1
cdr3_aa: AIKDTGGNNEQF

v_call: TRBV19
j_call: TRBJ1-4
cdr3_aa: ASTPQATGGNEKLF

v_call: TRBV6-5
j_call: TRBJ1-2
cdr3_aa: ASNNQGFDGYT